This TCR beta chain originates from a study of CD8+CD57+ T cells in acquired aplastic anemia. Study summary: Sorted CD4+ and CD8+ cells gave a mean 3.2 ug DNA, range roughly 0.2 to 27.4 ug.

After removal of 1 base from V and 2 bases from J, the junction contained 4 bases not matched to a gene. The germline V gene encodes CDR1 LNHDA and CDR2 SQIVND (reference sequence). The CDR3 spans 15 residues. Study-level results: Patients did not significantly differ from controls in CD8+ Simpson's diversity.

Using genomic DNA as the template, TCR beta VDJ and CDR3 profiling was carried out. TCRdb analysed the reads with MiXCR anew, one entry per CDR3 protein. Counted here are roughly 180,000 distinct CDR3 sequences, less than 65% occurring once; the ten biggest clones make up 46%. Turning to this clonotype: What it binds is unknown.

This clonotype originated in a human donor with severe aplastic anemia or a healthy control (not recorded which). Sequencing was performed on sorted CD4+, CD8+, or CD8+CD57+ T cells (not recorded which) from PBMCs. This chain joins TRBV19 and TRBJ2-7; the match to TRBD1 covers 8 bases. The CDR3 here is CASSIAGQGTYEQYF. The CDR3 coding sequence is TGTGCCAGTAGTATAGCCGGACAGGGAACCTACGAGCAGTACTTC.